The 27 T cell receptor beta chains given below trace back to one sample, sequenced in a study of blood T cell repertoires in COVID-19. Generated by immunoSEQ multiplex PCR, the TCRdb table keeps only in-frame clones and is missing some. Among fewer than 300,000 clones listed, about four fifths were seen once. The material sequenced was peripheral blood. All receptors come from an older man with acute or convalescent COVID-19.

The V call is TRBV7-2, the J call TRBJ2-3, with unresolved D. Germline V gives CDR1 SGHTA, CDR2 FQGNSA. The germline V and J ends were trimmed by 0 bases and 5 bases, with 6 bases remaining between them. This CDR3 is built from 13 residues. CDR3 amino acids: CASSLAPIDTQYF. The CDR3 DNA reads as TGTGCCAGCAGCTTAGCCCCAATAGATACGCAGTATTTT. The variable domain in full, with the rest retrieved from reference TRBV7-2 and TRBJ2-3, is GAGVSQSPSNKVTEKGKDVELRCDPISGHTALYWYRQSLGQGLEFLIYFQGNSAPDKSGLPSDRFSAERTGGSVSTLTIQRTQQEDSAVYLCASSLAPIDTQYFGPGTRLTVL.

The chain carries TRBV5-1 and TRBJ1-5; D call uncertain. Between the trimmed V and J ends, which lost 0 bases and 3 bases, there was a span of 10 bases. This CDR3 has 15 residues. Germline V gives CDR1 SGHRS, CDR2 YFSETQ. This CDR3 is CASSLVPENNQPQHF. In DNA, the CDR3 is TGCGCCAGCAGCTTGGTACCAGAAAACAATCAGCCCCAGCATTTT.

The rearrangement joins TRBV27 to TRBJ2-7, with TRBD1 identical over 9 bases. CDR3 length equals 16 residues. V dropped 6 bases and J dropped 7; count of bases not matched to a gene: 16. Germline V lookup: CDR1 MNHEY, CDR2 SMNVEV (reference sequence). In DNA form, the CDR3 reads TGTGCCAGCAGCCTTCTCACCGGGACAGGGATGATGGAGCAGTACTTC. As protein: CASSLLTGTGMMEQYF.

This clone was counted at least ten times. The chain couples TRBV3-1 (or the pseudogene TRBV3-2) to TRBJ2-3, with TRBD2 matching over 8 bases. The germline gives CDR1 LGHDT, CDR2 YNNKEL (reference sequence). CDR3 size: 17 residues. Germline trimming cut 2 bases from V and 0 bases from J; bases unmatched to any gene: 7. The CDR3 loop is CASSQTYGLASTDTQYF. The CDR3 nucleotides are TGTGCCAGCAGCCAAACCTACGGACTAGCAAGCACAGATACGCAGTATTTT.

This clone was counted a single time. The rearrangement links TRBV2 to TRBJ1-5; D gene unclear. Germline V gene data show CDR1 as SNHLY and CDR2 as FYNNEI. There are 15 residues in the CDR3. V gave up 1 base and J gave up 0 bases, with 7 bases separating them. The CDR3: CASSEDGVSNQPQHF. Here the CDR3 DNA reads TGTGCCAGCAGTGAAGACGGAGTTAGCAATCAGCCCCAGCATTTT.

The chain recombines TRBV28 with TRBJ1-5, with no clear D. CDR3 size: 13 residues. The V end lost 5 bases, the J end lost 2 bases, and 7 bases lay between the germline ends. In germline, CDR1 is MDHEN, CDR2 SYDVKM. CDR3 amino acids: CASSKGGNQPQHF. The CDR3 bases are TGTGCCAGCAGTAAGGGAGGCAATCAGCCCCAGCATTTT. The full variable domain, with the rest looked up from reference TRBV28 and TRBJ1-5, is DVKVTQSSRYLVKRTGEKVFLECVQDMDHENMFWYRQDPGLGLRLIYFSYDVKMKEKGDIPEGYSVSREKKERFSLILESASTNQTSMYLCASSKGGNQPQHFGDGTRLSIL.

The chain employs TRBV7-3 and TRBJ2-5, with D possibly being TRBD2 (5 bases). This CDR3 contains 18 residues. V dropped 5 bases and J dropped 5 bases, with 27 bases sitting between them. The germline V gene encodes CDR1 SGHTA and CDR2 FQGTGA. In DNA, the CDR3 is TGTGCCAGCAGCCCAAAAAGGACGCTTACGGGGAACCGCGAGACCCAGTACTTC. Protein sequence: CASSPKRTLTGNRETQYF. Using reference TRBV7-3 and TRBJ2-5 for the parts outside the CDR3, the full variable domain is GAGVSQTPSNKVTEKGKYVELRCDPISGHTALYWYRQSLGQGPEFLIYFQGTGAADDSGLPNDRFFAVRPEGSVSTLKIQRTERGDSAVYLCASSPKRTLTGNRETQYFGPGTRLLVL.

This clone occurred a few times. The chain uses TRBV11-1 and TRBJ1-2, with 9 bases lining up with TRBD1. Per the germline V gene, CDR1 is SGHAT and CDR2 is FQDESV (reference sequence). V gave up 0 bases and J gave up 5 bases; unmatched junction bases: 4. There are 15 residues in the CDR3. The CDR3 loop is CASSLASGQGYGYTF. CDR3 nucleotides: TGTGCCAGCAGCTTAGCTTCAGGACAGGGGTATGGCTACACCTTC. Together with reference TRBV11-1 and TRBJ1-2, the CDR3 gives the full variable domain: EAEVAQSPRYKITEKSQAVAFWCDPISGHATLYWYRQILGQGPELLVQFQDESVVDDSQLPKDRFSAERLKGVDSTLKIQPAELGDSAMYLCASSLASGQGYGYTFGSGTRLTVV.

V is TRBV9 and J is TRBJ1-1; D uncertain. Germline lookup yields CDR1 SGDLS and CDR2 YYNGEE. This CDR3 comprises 13 residues. V was cut by 0 bases and J by 4 bases, with 7 bases left in between. CDR3 bases: TGTGCCAGCAGCGTAGCCCCGGGCACTGAAGCTTTCTTT. Translation gives CASSVAPGTEAFF.

V and J are TRBV6-6 and TRBJ1-3, with D perhaps matching TRBD1 (6 bases). Germline CDR1 and CDR2: MNHNY and SVGAGI (reference sequence). Between the trimmed V and J ends, which lost 6 bases and 0 bases, there was a span of 12 bases. The CDR3 runs 15 residues. The CDR3 nucleotides read TGTGCCAGCAGCCCCCAAGGGGGCTCTGGAAACACCATATATTTT. Protein product: CASSPQGGSGNTIYF.

This clone was observed once. The chain employs TRBV14 and TRBJ1-4; 7 bases line up with TRBD1. The V and J ends lost 1 base and 5 bases, in that order; junction bases with no gene match: 16. The CDR3 has 19 amino acids. The germline CDR1 and CDR2 sequences are SGHDN and FVKESK. As DNA, the CDR3 is TGTGCCAGCAGCCAAGGCAGGGGTAGGGGGCCTTCGCAGAATGAAAAACTGTTTTTT. It is translated as CASSQGRGRGPSQNEKLFF.

The chain has TRBV4-1 and TRBJ2-5, with D maybe TRBD1 (6 bases). V lost 1 base and J 0 bases, leaving 9 bases between the germline ends. Germline V gives CDR1 MGHRA, CDR2 YSYEKL. The CDR3 sequence is 15 residues long. The CDR3 DNA reads TGCGCCAGCAGCCAAGTTGGGGGCCACCAAGAGACCCAGTACTTC. Amino acid sequence: CASSQVGGHQETQYF.

The gene calls are TRBV2 and TRBJ2-5; the match to TRBD2 covers 11 bases. The CDR3 sequence is 16 residues long. From germline, CDR1 is SNHLY and CDR2 FYNNEI. V gave up 2 bases and J gave up 5 bases; unmatched junction bases: 7. The CDR3, as DNA: TGTGCCAGCAGTGAATTGGCTAGCGGGGGGCGGGAGACCCAGTACTTC. It translates to CASSELASGGRETQYF.

This clone was observed many times. This chain connects TRBV5-8 to TRBJ2-2, with D perhaps TRBD2 (5 bases). The CDR3 runs 16 residues. The V and J ends lost 3 bases and 4 bases respectively, with 16 bases between them. Germline V gene data show CDR1 as SGHTS and CDR2 as YDEGEE. For the CDR3, the DNA is TGTGCCAGCAGCTGGACCGCGAGGGCGACCACCGGGGAGCTGTTTTTT. Protein sequence: CASSWTARATTGELFF.

The chain recombines TRBV6-5 with TRBJ1-1; no clear D. Germline CDR1 and CDR2: MNHEY and SVGAGI. The CDR3 runs to 13 residues. V lost 2 bases and J 2 bases, leaving 6 bases between the germline ends. The CDR3 spells CASSYPSNTEAFF. CDR3 nucleotides: TGTGCCAGCAGTTACCCTAGCAACACTGAAGCTTTCTTT.

V gene TRBV28 combines with J gene TRBJ1-2, with D perhaps matching TRBD1 (6 bases). V was pared by 4 bases and J by 2 bases, with 11 bases between. Germline CDR1 and CDR2: MDHEN and SYDVKM. The CDR3 extends over 14 amino acids. CDR3 coding DNA: TGTGCCAGCAGTTCCCTACAGGGAAACTATGGCTACACCTTC. Translated, it gives CASSSLQGNYGYTF.

This clone has a single count. The chain couples TRBV9 to TRBJ2-3; 8 bases fit TRBD2. V lost 2 bases to trimming and J lost 5 bases; unmatched junction nucleotides: 7. The CDR3 is 15 amino acids. The germline gives CDR1 SGDLS, CDR2 YYNGEE. The CDR3 DNA sequence: TGTGCCAGCAGCGTGGTAGCGGGGTCGGTAGATACGCAGTATTTT. Translation: CASSVVAGSVDTQYF.

The V gene is TRBV3-1 (or the pseudogene TRBV3-2), the J gene TRBJ2-7; D call uncertain. The CDR3 runs to 12 residues. Trimming took off 1 base at V and 3 bases at J, with 4 bases between the two ends. CDR1 is LGHDT, CDR2 YNNKEL, per germline (reference sequence). The DNA for the CDR3 is TGTGCCAGCAGCCAAGCCCTCTACGAGCAGTACTTC. It codes for CASSQALYEQYF.

The chain couples TRBV13 to TRBJ1-1, with a tentative D call TRBD1 (5 bases). The CDR3 totals 14 residues. The V gene's germline CDR1 is PRHDT and CDR2 FYEKMQ (reference sequence). The ends were cut back, 5 bases at V and 5 bases at J, with 15 bases in the middle. This CDR3 reads CASSPQPRGTEAFF. For the CDR3, the DNA is TGTGCCAGCAGCCCGCAGCCTAGGGGTACTGAAGCTTTCTTT.

The genes are TRBV7-2 and TRBJ1-1; perhaps TRBD1 as D (6 bases). Germline V gene sequence: CDR1 SGHTA, CDR2 FQGNSA. V was pared by 5 bases and J by 1 base, with 11 bases between. This CDR3 comprises 14 residues. This chain's CDR3 is CASSPDRPNTEAFF. In DNA form, the CDR3 reads TGTGCCAGCAGCCCCGACAGGCCGAACACTGAAGCTTTCTTT.

The rearrangement uses TRBV27 and TRBJ2-2; 11 bases map to TRBD2. Germline CDR1 is MNHEY and CDR2 is SMNVEV (reference sequence). The CDR3 is 19 residues long. Trimming took 4 bases from V and 4 from J; bases not matched to a gene: 14. CDR3 sequence (DNA): TGTGCCAGCAGTTCAAGACTAGCGGGAAGTTATACGGGCACCGGGGAGCTGTTTTTT. Its protein product is CASSSRLAGSYTGTGELFF.

The CDR3 DNA reads TGCGCCAGCAGCCCCGGGACTAGCGGGAGAAATGAGCAGTTCTTC. Protein sequence: CASSPGTSGRNEQFF. V is TRBV10-1 and J is TRBJ2-1; TRBD2 agrees at 14 bases. With 6 bases clipped from V and 7 bases from J, the junction kept 5 bases outside the gene matches. CDR1 is WNHNN and CDR2 is SYGVQD in the germline V gene (reference sequence). The CDR3 runs to 15 residues.

V and J are TRBV3-1 (or the pseudogene TRBV3-2) and TRBJ2-1, with TRBD2 as a possible D gene (5 bases). There are 14 residues in the CDR3. From germline, CDR1 is LGHDT and CDR2 YNNKEL (reference sequence). Trimming took 0 bases from V and 9 from J, leaving 12 bases between them. The CDR3 region is CASSQEGASGEQFF. The CDR3, as DNA: TGTGCCAGCAGCCAAGAAGGCGCCAGCGGTGAGCAGTTCTTC.

The rearrangement uses TRBV4-1 and TRBJ2-4; 8 nucleotides line up with TRBD2. Germline V gives CDR1 MGHRA, CDR2 YSYEKL. The V segment lost 1 base and the J segment 5 bases; nucleotides outside the gene matches: 7. The CDR3 is made up of 16 amino acids. The CDR3 spells CASSQALAGGENIQYF. In DNA, the CDR3 is TGCGCCAGCAGCCAAGCCTTGGCGGGGGGCGAAAACATTCAGTACTTC.

The rearrangement links TRBV20-1 to TRBJ2-5, with 10 bases lining up with TRBD2. Per the germline V gene, CDR1 is DFQATT and CDR2 is SNEGSKA (reference sequence). The CDR3 runs to 16 residues. The J segment lost 4 bases and the V segment lost 3 bases, leaving 11 bases of the junction unmatched. CDR3 nucleotides: TGCAGTGCTAGTTCAGGAGCGGGGGGGGTATCAGAGACCCAGTACTTC. This encodes CSASSGAGGVSETQYF.

This sequence joins TRBV7-8 and TRBJ1-2; D is unclear. CDR3 length: 14 amino acids. Between the trimmed V and J ends, which lost 3 bases and 0 bases, there was a span of 8 bases. Germline loops: CDR1 SGHVS, CDR2 FQNEAQ. The CDR3 loop is CASSLYRSNYGYTF. Here the CDR3 DNA reads TGTGCCAGCAGCTTGTACAGATCTAACTATGGCTACACCTTC.

The V call is TRBV6-6, the J call TRBJ2-7; 10 nucleotides match TRBD2. This CDR3 spans 14 amino acids. Germline V gene data show CDR1 as MNHNY and CDR2 as SVGAGI (reference sequence). J was trimmed by 4 bases and V by 4 bases; bases with no gene match: 4. The CDR3 nucleotides are TGTGCCAGCAGTTCTAGCGGGAGTTTATACGAGCAGTACTTC. Its translation is CASSSSGSLYEQYF.